What follows are 21 T cell receptor beta chains derived from one specimen sequenced in a study of cytomegalovirus exposure and HLA in healthy donors. This PCR relied on a set of 60 Vbeta primers and 13 Jbeta primers. The repertoire was sequenced with immunoSEQ multiplex PCR; TCRdb's copy has only in-frame clones and lacks some. The sample includes about 120,000 clones, roughly 80% seen only once; the top ten take 5.4%. The sequenced material came from PBMCs. The origin of the receptors is a young woman in good health and CMV-seropositive.

The rearrangement joins TRBV9 to TRBJ1-4; TRBD1 matches 7 bases. Germline loops: CDR1 SGDLS, CDR2 YYNGEE. V gave up 6 bases and J gave up 8 bases; unmatched junction bases: 7. This CDR3 has 13 amino acids. The CDR3, as DNA: TGTGCCAGCAACAGGGGAGTAGGCGAAAAACTGTTTTTT. This codes for CASNRGVGEKLFF.

The chain recombines TRBV25-1 with TRBJ1-5; D is perhaps TRBD1 (5 bases). In germline, CDR1 is MGHDK, CDR2 SYGVNS. V was pared by 4 bases and J by 4 bases, with 11 bases between. This CDR3 region has 14 residues. In DNA, the CDR3 is TGTGCCAGCAGTGGAGTAAACAGGAATCAGCCCCAGCATTTT. It encodes CASSGVNRNQPQHF. Drawing the rest from reference TRBV25-1 and TRBJ1-5, the complete variable domain is EADIYQTPRYLVIGTGKKITLECSQTMGHDKMYWYQQDPGMELHLIHYSYGVNSTEKGDLSSESTVSRIRTEHFPLTLESARPSHTSQYLCASSGVNRNQPQHFGDGTRLSIL.

The chain employs TRBV25-1 and TRBJ2-7, with D maybe TRBD1 (6 bases). The CDR3 length is 14 residues. V gave up 5 bases and J gave up 0 bases, with 11 bases separating them. Looked up from germline, CDR1 is MGHDK and CDR2 is SYGVNS. The CDR3 DNA follows: TGTGCCAGCAGTCCCTCGGGACACTCCTACGAGCAGTACTTC. It translates to CASSPSGHSYEQYF.

This clone was seen just once. This chain joins TRBV7-2 and TRBJ1-4; D not certain. The V and J ends lost 3 bases and 8 bases respectively, with 16 bases between them. The CDR3 spans 15 residues. Germline lookup yields CDR1 SGHTA and CDR2 FQGNSA. The CDR3 protein is CASSLLGSRKEKLFF. In DNA form, the CDR3 reads TGTGCCAGCAGCTTGTTGGGGAGCCGGAAAGAAAAACTGTTTTTT. The whole variable domain, filled in from reference TRBV7-2 and TRBJ1-4, reads GAGVSQSPSNKVTEKGKDVELRCDPISGHTALYWYRQSLGQGLEFLIYFQGNSAPDKSGLPSDRFSAERTGGSVSTLTIQRTQQEDSAVYLCASSLLGSRKEKLFFGSGTQLSVL.

The gene calls are TRBV6-1 and TRBJ1-2, with 9 bases identical to TRBD1. Trimming took 0 bases from V and 8 from J; bases not matched to a gene: 7. This CDR3 region has 15 residues. The germline V gene encodes CDR1 MNHNS and CDR2 SASEGT. CDR3 sequence (DNA): TGTGCCAGCAGTGAAGCGCCGGGACAGGGAGGAGGCTACACCTTC. The encoded protein is CASSEAPGQGGGYTF.

The gene calls are TRBV19 and TRBJ1-4, with TRBD1 matching over 11 bases. Germline lookup yields CDR1 LNHDA and CDR2 SQIVND (reference sequence). The CDR3 totals 17 residues. Losses at the gene ends were 4 bases for V and 7 bases for J; bases not matched to a gene: 11. DNA for the CDR3: TGTGCCAGTAGTAGAGCCACTGGACAGGGGGCTAGTGAAAAACTGTTTTTT. It specifies CASSRATGQGASEKLFF. Full variable domain (remainder filled in from reference TRBV19 and TRBJ1-4): DGGITQSPKYLFRKEGQNVTLSCEQNLNHDAMYWYRQDPGQGLRLIYYSQIVNDFQKGDIAEGYSVSREKKESFPLTVTSAQKNPTAFYLCASSRATGQGASEKLFFGSGTQLSVL.

The chain recombines TRBV6-5 with TRBJ2-5; TRBD2 aligns across 9 bases. From germline, CDR1 is MNHEY and CDR2 SVGAGI. J was trimmed by 7 bases and V by 0 bases; bases with no gene match: 3. This CDR3 has 14 residues. This CDR3 is CASSYSSTSGTQYF. CDR3 bases: TGTGCCAGCAGTTACTCGTCGACTAGCGGGACCCAGTACTTC.

The rearrangement uses TRBV18 and TRBJ2-3; D gene uncertain. V shed 3 bases and J shed 6 bases, with 4 bases lying between them. Germline V lookup: CDR1 KGHSH, CDR2 LQKENI. The CDR3 consists of 11 residues. The CDR3 DNA sequence: TGTGCCAGCTCACCGGAGGATACGCAGTATTTT. This encodes CASSPEDTQYF.

The V call is TRBV19, the J call TRBJ1-1; D is perhaps TRBD1 (6 bases). This CDR3 is 17 amino acids long. V lost 6 bases and J 3 bases, leaving 23 bases between the germline ends. CDR1 is LNHDA, CDR2 SQIVND, per germline (reference sequence). CDR3 DNA: TGTGCCAGTAGCCCATCTAGGGGGAGCATCGGGGACACTGAAGCTTTCTTT. This codes for CASSPSRGSIGDTEAFF. The whole variable domain, remainder taken from reference TRBV19 and TRBJ1-1, is DGGITQSPKYLFRKEGQNVTLSCEQNLNHDAMYWYRQDPGQGLRLIYYSQIVNDFQKGDIAEGYSVSREKKESFPLTVTSAQKNPTAFYLCASSPSRGSIGDTEAFFGQGTRLTVV.

The V gene is TRBV7-2, the J gene TRBJ1-2; 7 bases line up with TRBD1. The germline V gene encodes CDR1 SGHTA and CDR2 FQGNSA. V lost 5 bases and J lost 7; bases outside the gene matches: 7. The CDR3 is 13 residues long. The CDR3 DNA is TGTGCCAGCAGCCCAAACAGGGGTGGTGGCTACACCTTC. This encodes CASSPNRGGGYTF.

The chain has TRBV11-2 and TRBJ2-1, with D perhaps TRBD1 (6 bases). Germline assignment: CDR1 SGHAT and CDR2 FQNNGV. The CDR3 spans 16 residues. Trimming stripped 5 bases from V and 7 bases from J, with 21 bases between. The CDR3 DNA sequence: TGTGCCAGCAGCAACGGACAGCACGGTCGCCGGAATGAGCAGTTCTTC. This codes for CASSNGQHGRRNEQFF.

This clone appeared a few times. The chain recombines TRBV2 with TRBJ2-3; TRBD2 agrees at 11 bases. CDR3 length equals 16 residues. The germline gives CDR1 SNHLY, CDR2 FYNNEI. J gave up 0 bases and V 6 bases, and 5 bases lay outside the gene matches. The CDR3 spells CASRLAGASSTDTQYF. The CDR3 bases are TGTGCCAGCAGACTAGCGGGGGCCTCTAGCACAGATACGCAGTATTTT.

The V call is TRBV29-1, the J call TRBJ1-1; D unclear. This CDR3 is built from 13 residues. Germline CDR1 and CDR2: SQVTM and ANQGSEA. The V and J ends lost 0 bases and 4 bases respectively, with 9 bases between them. CDR3 sequence reads: CSVEDPHSTEAFF. The CDR3 DNA reads as TGCAGCGTTGAAGATCCCCACAGCACTGAAGCTTTCTTT.

This rearrangement joins TRBV4-1 to TRBJ2-7; D is ambiguous. The CDR3 consists of 12 residues. Trimming shortened V by 3 bases and J by 0 bases, and 3 bases separated the two germline ends. Germline CDR1 is MGHRA and CDR2 is YSYEKL. CDR3 residues: CASSHGSYEQYF. CDR3 coding DNA: TGCGCCAGCAGCCACGGCTCCTACGAGCAGTACTTC.

V and J are TRBV29-1 and TRBJ1-2; D is undetermined. This CDR3 contains 12 residues. V was trimmed by 4 bases and J by 7 bases, leaving 13 bases between them. Germline V CDR1 and CDR2: SQVTM, ANQGSEA. CDR3 loop: CSVAQVEGGYTF. In nucleotides, the CDR3 is TGCAGCGTTGCGCAGGTTGAGGGTGGCTACACCTTC.

J is TRBJ1-2 and V is TRBV25-1; possible D gene TRBD1, 6 bases. Trimming pared 3 bases from V and 8 bases from J, leaving 13 bases between. This CDR3 has 13 amino acids. CDR1 and CDR2 (germline): MGHDK, SYGVNS. Here the CDR3 reads CASSEGTGHGYTF. The CDR3 DNA follows: TGTGCCAGCAGTGAGGGCACAGGGCACGGCTACACCTTC.

The V call is TRBV5-1, the J call TRBJ1-1; no clear D. The CDR3 runs 15 residues. V shed 4 bases and J shed 3 bases, with 16 bases lying between them. From germline, CDR1 is SGHRS and CDR2 YFSETQ. CDR3 bases: TGCGCCAGCAGCCTACAAACGGGTGTGGACACTGAAGCTTTCTTT. Translating gives CASSLQTGVDTEAFF.

The V call is TRBV10-3, the J call TRBJ2-7; possibly TRBD2 for D (6 bases). The germline gives CDR1 ENHRY, CDR2 SYGVKD. This CDR3 has 15 amino acids. V gave up 3 bases and J gave up 1 base, with 13 bases separating them. The CDR3 region has the DNA TGTGCCATCAGTGACCCGTCTAGCGCTTCCTACGAGCAGTACTTC. Translating gives CAISDPSSASYEQYF.

This rearrangement joins TRBV5-8 to TRBJ1-2, with unresolved D. The CDR3 contains 15 residues. The V gene's germline CDR1 is SGHTS and CDR2 YDEGEE. Trimming removed 2 bases at V and 0 bases at J, with 11 bases between. CDR3 DNA: TGTGCCAGCAGCTTAACTGACTTCGCTAACTATGGCTACACCTTC. Its protein product is CASSLTDFANYGYTF.

The rearrangement joins TRBV28 to TRBJ2-7, with TRBD1 matching 10 bases. Trimming took 7 bases from V and 5 from J; bases not matched to a gene: 8. Germline CDR1 MDHEN, CDR2 SYDVKM. This CDR3 has 14 residues. The DNA of the CDR3 is TGTGCCAGCACCTCGGGACAGGGGTCAAACGAGCAGTACTTC. Its protein is CASTSGQGSNEQYF.

This chain links TRBV19 with TRBJ1-4; D may be TRBD1 (6 bases). The CDR3 spans 16 residues. With 3 bases removed from V and 0 bases from J, the gap between germline ends came to 11 bases. Germline CDR1 reads LNHDA; CDR2 reads SQIVND (reference sequence). This CDR3 reads CASSILGGATNEKLFF. CDR3 in DNA: TGTGCCAGTAGTATTTTAGGGGGAGCAACTAATGAAAAACTGTTTTTT.